A selection of T cell receptor beta chains follows, all from one sample in a study of T cell repertoires in cytomegalovirus infection. Each CDR3 protein is one row after TCRdb ran MiXCR on the reads. The profile shows 70,000 to 75,000 distinct CDR3 sequences, 3.5% to 4% of them singletons. The specimen was PBMCs. Source of these receptors: a human donor in good health (CMV status not recorded). Some clones in this sample may be carry-over from other donors' samples. Both conserved end residues are part of each CDR3. The order of the fields is D gene, V gene, J gene, clone size, CDR3 protein, CDR3 DNA. D genes are given only for firm matches. Some rows have no size entry. The others give once, few or many, or a class for an expanded clone.

D: NA
V: TRBV14
J: TRBJ1-5
size: many
CDR3: CASRFEHDSNQPQHF
DNA: TGTGCCAGCAGATTCGAGCACGATAGCAATCAGCCCCAGCATTTT

D: NA
V: TRBV6-2/TRBV6-3
J: TRBJ1-5
size: NA
CDR3: CASSGSEGNSNQPQHF
DNA: TGTGCCAGCAGTGGGTCCGAGGGGAATAGCAATCAGCCCCAGCATTTT

D: TRBD1
V: TRBV28
J: TRBJ1-4
size: many
CDR3: CASTLGTANEKLFF
DNA: TGTGCCAGCACGCTAGGGACAGCAAATGAAAAACTGTTTTTT

D: TRBD1
V: TRBV4-3
J: TRBJ1-4
size: many
CDR3: CASSQQTGTGEKLFF
DNA: TGCGCCAGCAGCCAACAGACAGGGACGGGTGAAAAACTGTTTTTT

D: NA
V: TRBV15
J: TRBJ2-3
size: many
CDR3: CATSKGVGTDTQYF
DNA: TGTGCCACCAGCAAGGGGGTCGGCACAGATACGCAGTATTTT

D: TRBD2
V: TRBV5-1
J: TRBJ2-3
size: few
CDR3: CASSSGLAGDTDTQYF
DNA: TGCGCCAGCAGCTCGGGACTAGCGGGAGATACAGATACGCAGTATTTT

D: NA
V: TRBV20-1
J: TRBJ2-3
size: many
CDR3: CSAPAESTDTQYF
DNA: TGCAGTGCCCCAGCGGAGAGCACAGATACGCAGTATTTT

D: TRBD1
V: TRBV14
J: TRBJ1-2
size: many
CDR3: CASSQDRTGVNYGYTF
DNA: TGTGCCAGCAGCCAAGATAGGACAGGGGTTAACTATGGCTACACCTTC

D: TRBD2
V: TRBV7-2
J: TRBJ2-7
size: many
CDR3: CASAGGRNEQYF
DNA: TGTGCCAGTGCGGGAGGAAGGAACGAGCAGTACTTC

D: NA
V: TRBV7-2
J: TRBJ1-1
size: many
CDR3: CASSFKAQGTTEAFF
DNA: TGTGCCAGCAGCTTCAAGGCTCAGGGAACCACTGAAGCTTTCTTT

D: NA
V: TRBV6-2/TRBV6-3
J: TRBJ2-6
size: many
CDR3: CASKTDGANVLTF
DNA: TGTGCCAGCAAGACAGATGGGGCCAACGTCCTGACTTTC

D: NA
V: TRBV4-1
J: TRBJ2-4
size: many
CDR3: CASSQDLGTAKNIQYF
DNA: TGCGCCAGCAGCCAAGATCTGGGGACAGCCAAAAACATTCAGTACTTC

D: TRBD1
V: TRBV7-2
J: TRBJ1-1
size: many
CDR3: CASSLEGQGTHTNTEAFF
DNA: TGTGCCAGCAGCTTAGAGGGACAGGGAACTCATACGAACACTGAAGCTTTCTTT

D: NA
V: TRBV7-2
J: TRBJ2-1
size: many
CDR3: CASSLTPGYNEQFF
DNA: TGTGCCAGCAGCTTAACCCCAGGGTACAATGAGCAGTTCTTC

D: NA
V: TRBV7-2
J: TRBJ2-7
size: many
CDR3: CASRREAGSYEQYF
DNA: TGTGCCAGCAGGCGTGAGGCGGGGTCCTACGAGCAGTACTTC

D: NA
V: TRBV4-1
J: TRBJ2-7
size: many
CDR3: CASSQDRGPLGEQYF
DNA: TGCGCCAGCAGCCAGGACCGCGGACCTCTGGGCGAGCAGTACTTC

D: TRBD1
V: TRBV7-6
J: TRBJ1-5
size: many
CDR3: CASSLGDREWTQHF
DNA: TGTGCCAGCAGCTTGGGGGACAGGGAATGGACCCAGCATTTT

D: TRBD2
V: TRBV7-2
J: TRBJ2-4
size: many
CDR3: CASSSSSGVAGKNIQYF
DNA: TGTGCCAGCAGCTCTAGTAGCGGAGTAGCGGGCAAAAACATTCAGTACTTC

D: NA
V: TRBV6-2/TRBV6-3
J: TRBJ2-7
size: NA
CDR3: CASRKTNLIYEQYF
DNA: TGTGCCAGCAGAAAAACCAACTTGATTTACGAGCAGTACTTC

D: NA
V: TRBV20-1
J: TRBJ2-7
size: many
CDR3: CSARVWAGSLPEQYF
DNA: TGCAGTGCTAGAGTCTGGGCGGGATCTCTGCCTGAGCAGTACTTC

D: TRBD1
V: TRBV7-2
J: TRBJ2-3
size: many
CDR3: CASSPQGQLSTDTQYF
DNA: TGTGCCAGCAGCCCCCAGGGACAGCTAAGCACAGATACGCAGTATTTT

D: NA
V: TRBV27
J: TRBJ1-4
size: many
CDR3: CASRGREEKLFF
DNA: TGTGCCAGCAGAGGCAGGGAGGAAAAACTGTTTTTT

D: NA
V: TRBV28
J: TRBJ1-1
size: few
CDR3: CASGFYGTRNTEAFF
DNA: TGTGCCAGCGGATTTTACGGGACACGAAACACTGAAGCTTTCTTT

D: NA
V: TRBV7-2
J: TRBJ1-5
size: many
CDR3: CASSAGAGNQPQHF
DNA: TGTGCCAGCTCAGCCGGGGCGGGCAATCAGCCCCAGCATTTT

D: NA
V: TRBV7-2
J: TRBJ2-2
size: many
CDR3: CASSPKNTGELFF
DNA: TGTGCCAGCAGCCCAAAGAACACCGGGGAGCTGTTTTTT

D: TRBD2
V: TRBV7-8
J: TRBJ2-1
size: many
CDR3: CASSLIDGGMDNEQFF
DNA: TGTGCCAGCAGCTTAATTGACGGGGGGATGGACAATGAGCAGTTCTTC

D: NA
V: TRBV2
J: TRBJ2-2
size: many
CDR3: CASGGSVRDPRANTGELFF
DNA: TGTGCCAGCGGCGGGTCGGTGCGGGACCCTCGCGCGAACACCGGGGAGCTGTTTTTT

D: NA
V: TRBV7-2
J: TRBJ1-6
size: many
CDR3: CASSLESSYNSPLHF
DNA: TGTGCCAGCAGCTTAGAGAGCTCCTATAATTCACCCCTCCACTTT

D: NA
V: TRBV28
J: TRBJ2-1
size: many
CDR3: CASSNQNIISDEQFF
DNA: TGTGCCAGCAGCAATCAAAACATAATCAGTGATGAGCAGTTCTTC

D: NA
V: TRBV7-2
J: TRBJ2-7
size: many
CDR3: CASSLVASSPYEQYF
DNA: TGTGCCAGCAGCCTGGTGGCGTCCTCCCCCTACGAGCAGTACTTC

D: NA
V: TRBV7-2
J: TRBJ1-4
size: many
CDR3: CASSAESGVEKLFF
DNA: TGTGCCAGCAGCGCAGAATCAGGGGTGGAAAAACTGTTTTTT

D: NA
V: TRBV5-1
J: TRBJ1-2
size: many
CDR3: CASSLVGGANYGYTF
DNA: TGCGCCAGCAGCTTGGTCGGCGGTGCTAACTATGGCTACACCTTC

D: NA
V: TRBV6-8
J: TRBJ1-1
size: many
CDR3: CASSYFPFEAFF
DNA: TGTGCCAGCAGTTACTTCCCGTTCGAAGCTTTCTTT

D: NA
V: TRBV6-8
J: TRBJ2-6
size: many
CDR3: CASRPSGANVLTF
DNA: TGTGCCAGCAGACCCTCTGGGGCCAACGTCCTGACTTTC

D: NA
V: TRBV7-2
J: TRBJ2-3
size: many
CDR3: CASSVITSTDTQYF
DNA: TGTGCCAGCAGTGTTATAACGTCCACAGATACGCAGTATTTT

D: NA
V: TRBV27
J: TRBJ2-7
size: few
CDR3: CASSFGGREQYF
DNA: TGTGCCAGCAGTTTTGGCGGTAGGGAGCAGTACTTC

D: NA
V: TRBV10-3
J: TRBJ2-3
size: many
CDR3: CAISESETRPYF
DNA: TGTGCCATCAGTGAGTCCGAGACTAGGCCGTATTTT

D: TRBD1
V: TRBV7-2
J: TRBJ1-2
size: many
CDR3: CASSSTLGQGRYGYTF
DNA: TGTGCCAGCAGCTCTACCCTCGGACAGGGACGCTATGGCTACACCTTC

D: TRBD2
V: TRBV7-2
J: TRBJ2-7
size: many
CDR3: CASSLDPLLAGGPPEQYF
DNA: TGTGCCAGCAGCTTAGATCCCTTACTAGCGGGGGGGCCTCCCGAGCAGTACTTC

D: NA
V: TRBV18
J: TRBJ1-5
size: many
CDR3: CASGENKGQPQHF
DNA: TGTGCAAGCGGGGAGAATAAAGGTCAGCCCCAGCATTTT

D: NA
V: TRBV2
J: TRBJ2-3
size: many
CDR3: CASDQATDTQYF
DNA: TGTGCCAGCGATCAGGCCACAGATACGCAGTATTTT

D: NA
V: TRBV2
J: TRBJ1-4
size: many
CDR3: CASSVGRGHEKLFF
DNA: TGTGCCAGCAGTGTTGGTCGGGGTCATGAAAAACTGTTTTTT

D: NA
V: TRBV7-2
J: TRBJ1-2
size: many
CDR3: CASSRTQRFNYGYTF
DNA: TGTGCCAGCAGCCGTACCCAGAGATTTAACTATGGCTACACCTTC

D: TRBD1
V: TRBV7-2
J: TRBJ2-7
size: many
CDR3: CASSLRWGTGAYEQYF
DNA: TGTGCCAGCAGCTTAAGGTGGGGGACAGGGGCCTACGAGCAGTACTTC

D: NA
V: TRBV20-1
J: TRBJ2-3
size: many
CDR3: CSAGSSTQYF
DNA: TGCAGTGCTGGTAGTAGTACGCAGTATTTT

D: NA
V: TRBV28
J: TRBJ1-2
size: many
CDR3: CASSLSPGRGGGYTF
DNA: TGTGCCAGCAGTTTGAGCCCGGGCCGGGGGGGCGGCTACACCTTC

D: NA
V: TRBV5-1
J: TRBJ2-6
size: many
CDR3: CASSLTAGGANVLTF
DNA: TGCGCCAGCAGCTTGACCGCAGGGGGGGCCAACGTCCTGACTTTC

D: NA
V: TRBV7-8
J: TRBJ1-3
size: many
CDR3: CASSPRDILGNTIYF
DNA: TGTGCCAGCAGCCCGAGGGACATATTAGGAAACACCATATATTTT

D: TRBD1
V: TRBV28
J: TRBJ1-2
size: many
CDR3: CASSLFSAGQGASGYTF
DNA: TGTGCCAGCAGTTTATTTTCAGCGGGACAGGGGGCCTCTGGCTACACCTTC

D: NA
V: TRBV7-2
J: TRBJ2-5
size: once
CDR3: CASSLEVSVGAQYF
DNA: TGTGCCAGCAGCTTAGAGGTCAGCGTGGGGGCCCAGTACTTC

D: TRBD1
V: TRBV28
J: TRBJ2-1
size: many
CDR3: CASSLLAGTGENEQFF
DNA: TGTGCCAGCAGTTTACTGGCCGGGACAGGGGAGAATGAGCAGTTCTTC

D: NA
V: TRBV7-2
J: TRBJ1-2
size: many
CDR3: CASSLGGAGGGYTF
DNA: TGTGCCAGCAGCTTAGGTGGGGCCGGGGGCGGCTACACCTTC

D: NA
V: TRBV11-2
J: TRBJ1-1
size: many
CDR3: CASSFFGVVNTEAFF
DNA: TGTGCCAGCAGCTTTTTTGGGGTCGTGAACACTGAAGCTTTCTTT

D: TRBD1
V: TRBV7-2
J: TRBJ1-6
size: many
CDR3: CASSYPGQTYNSPLHF
DNA: TGTGCCAGCAGCTATCCGGGACAGACCTATAATTCACCCCTCCACTTT

D: NA
V: TRBV12-3/TRBV12-4
J: TRBJ1-1
size: many
CDR3: CASSLGHGLTEAFF
DNA: TGTGCCAGCAGTTTAGGGCACGGGCTCACTGAAGCTTTCTTT

D: TRBD2
V: TRBV7-2
J: TRBJ2-3
size: many
CDR3: CASSRGLAGTGDTQYF
DNA: TGTGCCAGCAGCAGGGGACTAGCGGGAACGGGGGATACGCAGTATTTT

D: TRBD1
V: TRBV28
J: TRBJ1-5
size: many
CDR3: CASSSGTGLSNQPQHF
DNA: TGTGCCAGCAGTTCCGGGACAGGGCTTAGCAATCAGCCCCAGCATTTT